This T cell receptor beta chain was observed in a study of blood T cell repertoires in COVID-19. Study overall: COVID-19 samples from acute and convalescent phases originated in the United States, Italy and Spain. T cells, B-cell-depleted T cells, or PBMCs provided the cDNA or gDNA that served as material.

This clone was observed a single time. In the study's own analysis: Estimates of nucleated cell counts were drawn from the amplification of reference gene primers. Sequenced by immunoSEQ multiplex PCR; TCRdb stores in-frame clones only, minus some. The DNA was the basis for D and trimming; V, J and clone size are from that table. The data show about 70,000 clones, roughly 85% seen once. The sample consisted of peripheral blood. The origin of this receptor is a man aged 80 or over with acute or convalescent COVID-19.

Here the CDR3 reads CASSPSTGSPSGEQYF. CDR3 bases: TGTGCCAGCTCACCTTCGACAGGGTCCCCCTCTGGCGAGCAGTACTTC. J is TRBJ2-7 and V is TRBV18; 7 bases match TRBD1. V dropped 3 bases and J dropped 6; count of bases not matched to a gene: 14. The CDR3 extends over 16 amino acids. Germline values: CDR1 KGHSH, CDR2 LQKENI.